This is a list of T cell receptor beta chains from one sample in a study of T cell responses to AZD1222 COVID-19 vaccine. Using immunoSEQ multiplex PCR, the repertoire was profiled, and TCRdb retains in-frame clones only, with some absent. The sample lists roughly 120,000 clones; roughly 90% were seen once. The material sequenced was peripheral blood, taken on day 0 of AZD1222 vaccination. The receptors stem from an adult in good health. Each CDR3 is given with its conserved first and last residue. D genes are given only for firm matches. Size values are once, few and many counts, or a class for expanded clones, and some rows have none.

abundance,j_gene,v_gene,d_gene,CDR3aa,CDR3nt
.,TRBJ1-4,TRBV2,.,CASSRTVSNEKLFF,TGTGCCAGCAGTCGGACAGTTAGTAATGAAAAACTGTTTTTT
.,TRBJ2-7,TRBV12-3/TRBV12-4,.,CASSAPFSYEQYF,TGTGCCAGCAGTGCCCCTTTCTCCTACGAGCAGTACTTC
.,TRBJ2-3,TRBV27,TRBD2,CASSSGTSGRNTQYF,TGTGCCAGCAGTTCCGGGACTAGCGGAAGAAATACGCAGTATTTT
.,TRBJ2-2,TRBV6-5,.,CASSPLPPGELFF,TGTGCCAGCAGTCCTCTCCCTCCCGGGGAGCTGTTTTTT
.,TRBJ2-2,TRBV19,TRBD2,CASSIGLAGGFYTGELFF,TGTGCCAGTAGTATAGGACTAGCGGGAGGGTTTTACACCGGGGAGCTGTTTTTT
few,TRBJ1-5,TRBV19,.,CASSIDSGGNQPQHF,TGTGCCAGTAGTATAGATTCGGGGGGCAATCAGCCCCAGCATTTT
.,TRBJ1-2,TRBV19,.,CASSSFPLFRAAYGYTF,TGTGCCAGTAGCTCGTTCCCGTTATTTAGGGCTGCGTATGGCTACACCTTC
once,TRBJ1-2,TRBV7-2,TRBD1,CASSFRDSDVYGYTF,TGTGCCAGCAGCTTTAGGGACAGCGATGTCTATGGCTACACCTTC
.,TRBJ1-2,TRBV30,.,CAWSVEVNYGYTF,TGTGCCTGGAGTGTTGAGGTTAACTATGGCTACACCTTC
.,TRBJ2-7,TRBV29-1,.,CSVELLGYEQYF,TGCAGCGTTGAGTTGTTAGGCTACGAGCAGTACTTC
.,TRBJ1-1,TRBV7-3,.,CASSSGAEAFF,TGTGCCAGCAGCTCGGGGGCAGAAGCTTTCTTT
.,TRBJ2-1,TRBV20-1,.,CSAPSRDQQFF,TGCAGTGCTCCGAGTCGGGACCAGCAGTTCTTC
.,TRBJ1-2,TRBV27,.,CASSPTLKGWGYTF,TGTGCCAGCAGTCCTACCCTTAAGGGTTGGGGCTACACCTTC
.,TRBJ2-5,TRBV7-8,TRBD2,CASSLMVTSSSFGETQYF,TGTGCCAGCAGCTTAATGGTGACTAGCAGTTCATTCGGGGAGACCCAGTACTTC
.,TRBJ2-7,TRBV6-2/TRBV6-3,TRBD2,CASSYSPSGTSSYEQYF,TGTGCCAGCAGTTACTCGCCTAGCGGGACCTCCTCCTACGAGCAGTACTTC
.,TRBJ2-1,TRBV27,.,CASSLTGPPYNEQFF,TGTGCCAGCAGTTTGACCGGGCCCCCCTACAATGAGCAGTTCTTC
.,TRBJ1-5,TRBV27,.,CASSSDPGRQPQHF,TGTGCCAGCAGTTCAGATCCAGGGCGCCAGCCCCAGCATTTT
.,TRBJ1-5,TRBV27,.,CASREIGGNQPQHF,TGTGCCAGCCGGGAGATCGGAGGAAATCAGCCCCAGCATTTT
.,TRBJ1-1,TRBV2,.,CARSSGTNTEAFF,TGTGCCAGATCGTCGGGGACGAACACTGAAGCTTTCTTT
once,TRBJ1-2,TRBV6-1,.,CASSELGWGYTF,TGTGCCAGCAGTGAACTTGGGTGGGGCTACACCTTC
.,TRBJ1-6,TRBV2,.,CASSEYGDVILHF,TGTGCCAGCAGTGAATATGGGGACGTAATACTCCACTTT
.,TRBJ2-5,TRBV11-2,TRBD2,CASSLGGGPQETQYF,TGTGCCAGCAGCCTGGGGGGGGGACCGCAAGAGACCCAGTACTTC
.,TRBJ1-6,TRBV29-1,.,CSVKADYNSPLHF,TGCAGCGTCAAAGCTGACTATAATTCACCCCTCCACTTT
.,TRBJ1-3,TRBV15,.,CATSRDLSGNTIYF,TGTGCCACCAGCAGGGACCTCTCTGGAAACACCATATATTTT
.,TRBJ1-1,TRBV18,.,CASSPGGPNVNTEAFF,TGTGCCAGCTCACCCGGGGGCCCCAATGTGAACACTGAAGCTTTCTTT
.,TRBJ2-7,TRBV14,.,CASSLGYEQYF,TGTGCCAGCAGCCTCGGCTACGAGCAGTACTTC
.,TRBJ2-5,TRBV5-1,TRBD2,CASSLPSGSSGTQYF,TGCGCCAGCAGCTTGCCTAGCGGGAGCTCAGGGACCCAGTACTTC
.,TRBJ2-3,TRBV29-1,.,CSVLATDTQYF,TGCAGCGTTTTGGCGACAGATACGCAGTATTTT
.,TRBJ1-4,TRBV6-5,.,CASSKPGREEKLFF,TGTGCCAGCAGTAAACCAGGGAGAGAAGAAAAACTGTTTTTT
.,TRBJ1-2,TRBV19,.,CASLYRSYGYTF,TGTGCCAGTCTTTACAGGTCCTATGGCTACACCTTC
.,TRBJ2-7,TRBV29-1,.,CSVATATYEQYF,TGCAGCGTGGCTACAGCCACCTACGAGCAGTACTTC
.,TRBJ2-1,TRBV20-1,TRBD2,CSARTSVNQFF,TGCAGTGCTAGGACTAGCGTAAACCAGTTCTTC
.,TRBJ2-7,TRBV6-5,TRBD2,CASSPYIGTSVEQYF,TGTGCCAGCAGCCCCTACATCGGGACTAGCGTCGAGCAGTACTTC
.,TRBJ1-1,TRBV25-1,.,CASSELGARNTEAFF,TGTGCCAGCAGTGAATTGGGGGCGCGGAACACTGAAGCTTTCTTT
.,TRBJ2-2,TRBV18,.,CASSPPLGDMFAGELFF,TGTGCCAGCTCACCACCATTGGGGGATATGTTTGCCGGGGAGCTGTTTTTT
.,TRBJ1-2,TRBV2,.,CASRADTYGYTF,TGTGCCAGCAGGGCAGACACGTATGGCTACACCTTC
.,TRBJ2-3,TRBV15,TRBD1,CATSREKGQATDTQYF,TGTGCCACCAGCAGAGAAAAGGGACAGGCCACAGATACGCAGTATTTT
once,TRBJ1-5,TRBV27,TRBD1,CASSPGGQGVSQPQHF,TGTGCCAGCAGTCCAGGGGGACAGGGAGTGAGTCAGCCCCAGCATTTT
.,TRBJ1-6,TRBV27,TRBD1,CASRTGPRGLNNSPLHF,TGTGCCAGCAGGACAGGGCCCAGAGGACTTAATAATTCACCCCTCCACTTT
.,TRBJ2-3,TRBV5-1,TRBD2,CASSLVLAGTDTQYF,TGCGCCAGCAGCTTGGTGCTAGCGGGAACAGATACGCAGTATTTT
.,TRBJ2-5,TRBV5-1,.,CASSIGQETQYF,TGCGCCAGCAGCATCGGACAAGAGACCCAGTACTTC
.,TRBJ1-2,TRBV4-2,.,CASSQVARPAGTNYGYTF,TGTGCCAGCAGCCAAGTCGCGCGCCCCGCAGGGACTAACTATGGCTACACCTTC
.,TRBJ2-1,TRBV21-1,.,CASSRASGKLGSYNEQFF,TGTGCCAGCAGCAGAGCTAGCGGGAAGCTGGGCTCCTACAATGAGCAGTTCTTC
.,TRBJ1-1,TRBV28,.,CASSLGVNTEAFF,TGTGCCAGCAGTTTAGGGGTGAACACTGAAGCTTTCTTT
.,TRBJ2-7,TRBV15,.,CATSRGAFSEQYF,TGTGCCACCAGCAGAGGGGCCTTCTCCGAGCAGTACTTC
.,TRBJ2-7,TRBV12-3/TRBV12-4,TRBD1,CASRDRGRDEQYF,TGTGCCAGCAGGGACAGGGGGCGCGACGAGCAGTACTTC
.,TRBJ2-7,TRBV27,TRBD1,CASRLRQGETYEQYF,TGTGCCAGCAGATTAAGACAGGGCGAGACGTACGAGCAGTACTTC
.,TRBJ2-1,TRBV7-9,TRBD2,CASSLSLAGSYNEQFF,TGTGCCAGCAGCTTAAGCCTAGCGGGCTCCTACAATGAGCAGTTCTTC